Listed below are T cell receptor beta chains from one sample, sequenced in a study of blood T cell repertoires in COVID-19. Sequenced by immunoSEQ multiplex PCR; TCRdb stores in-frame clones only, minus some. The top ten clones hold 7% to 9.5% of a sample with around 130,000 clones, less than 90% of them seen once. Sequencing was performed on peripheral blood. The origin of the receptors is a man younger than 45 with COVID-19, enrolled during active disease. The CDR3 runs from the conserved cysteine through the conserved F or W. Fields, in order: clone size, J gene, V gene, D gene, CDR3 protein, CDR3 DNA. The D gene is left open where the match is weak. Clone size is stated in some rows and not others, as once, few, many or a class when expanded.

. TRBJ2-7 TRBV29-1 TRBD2 CSVGWWGTSGSGTYEQYF TGCAGCGTTGGATGGTGGGGGACTAGCGGGAGTGGAACCTACGAGCAGTACTTC
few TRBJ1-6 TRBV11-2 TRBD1 CATGSGTVSYSPLHF TGTGCCACCGGATCCGGGACAGTTTCCTATTCACCCCTCCACTTT
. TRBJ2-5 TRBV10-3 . CAISGKQGKETQYF TGTGCCATCAGTGGTAAACAGGGAAAAGAGACCCAGTACTTC
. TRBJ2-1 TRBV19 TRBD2 CASSIEAPSGSPLFNEQFF TGTGCCAGTAGTATAGAAGCCCCTAGCGGGAGTCCTTTATTCAATGAGCAGTTCTTC
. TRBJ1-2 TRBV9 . CASSPSGYGYTF TGTGCCAGCAGCCCATCGGGCTATGGCTACACCTTC
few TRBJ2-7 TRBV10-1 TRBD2 CASSSGTRHSEQYF TGCGCCAGCAGCTCCGGGACTAGGCATTCCGAGCAGTACTTC
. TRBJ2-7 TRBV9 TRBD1 CASSSRQGYEQYF TGTGCCAGCAGCTCCCGACAGGGCTACGAGCAGTACTTC
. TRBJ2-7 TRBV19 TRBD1 CASSAAGTGDYEQYF TGTGCCAGTAGTGCCGCCGGGACAGGGGACTACGAGCAGTACTTC
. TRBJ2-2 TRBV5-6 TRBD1 CASSSSGQGMTGELFF TGTGCCAGCAGCTCGTCGGGACAGGGGATGACCGGGGAGCTGTTTTTT
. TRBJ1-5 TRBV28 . CASRGAGNQPQHF TGTGCCAGCAGGGGGGCAGGGAACCAGCCCCAGCATTTT
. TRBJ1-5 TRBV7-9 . CASSLMLQGGNQPQHF TGTGCCAGCAGCTTAATGTTACAGGGTGGCAATCAGCCCCAGCATTTT
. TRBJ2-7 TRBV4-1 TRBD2 CASSLSPSGSSYEQYF TGCGCCAGCAGCTTAAGCCCTAGCGGGAGCTCCTACGAGCAGTACTTC
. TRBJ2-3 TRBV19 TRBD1 CASSAGQAPTDTQYF TGTGCCAGTAGTGCCGGACAGGCCCCCACAGATACGCAGTATTTT
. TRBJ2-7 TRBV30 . CAWSVRRTLYF TGTGCCTGGAGTGTACGGAGGACGTTGTACTTC
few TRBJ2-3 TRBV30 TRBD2 CAYIRAPGLAVTDTQYF TGTGCCTACATCCGGGCCCCAGGACTAGCGGTCACAGATACGCAGTATTTT
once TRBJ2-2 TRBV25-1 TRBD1 CASRGQRNTGELFF TGTGCCAGCAGGGGACAGAGAAACACCGGGGAGCTGTTTTTT
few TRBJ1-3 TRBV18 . CASSPKDISGNTIYF TGTGCCAGCTCACCGAAGGACATCTCTGGAAACACCATATATTTT
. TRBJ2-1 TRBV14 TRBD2 CASSQGTGRTSGSRNEQFF TGTGCCAGCAGCCAAGGTACCGGGCGGACTAGCGGGAGTAGGAATGAGCAGTTCTTC
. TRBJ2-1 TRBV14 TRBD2 CASSQVGRAYNEQFF TGTGCCAGCAGCCAAGTCGGGAGGGCCTACAATGAGCAGTTCTTC
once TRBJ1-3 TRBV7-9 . CASRSALSSGNTIYF TGTGCCAGCAGGTCCGCCCTATCCTCTGGAAACACCATATATTTT
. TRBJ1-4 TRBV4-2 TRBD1 CASSSGEAGGEKLFF TGTGCCAGCAGCTCTGGTGAAGCAGGGGGTGAAAAACTGTTTTTT
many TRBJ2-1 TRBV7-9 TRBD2 CASSLGGSATSYNEQFF TGTGCCAGCAGCTTAGGCGGGAGCGCTACCTCCTACAATGAGCAGTTCTTC
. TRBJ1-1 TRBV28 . CASRPTPNTEAFF TGTGCCAGCAGACCTACCCCGAACACTGAAGCTTTCTTT
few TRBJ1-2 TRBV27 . CASSLNGVGYGYTF TGTGCCAGCAGTTTAAACGGGGTCGGCTATGGCTACACCTTC
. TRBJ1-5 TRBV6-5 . CASSLGRDLGQPQHF TGTGCCAGCAGTTTGGGCAGGGATCTGGGTCAGCCCCAGCATTTT
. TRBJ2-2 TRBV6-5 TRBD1 CASRQGSNTGELFF TGTGCCAGCCGACAGGGATCGAACACCGGGGAGCTGTTTTTT
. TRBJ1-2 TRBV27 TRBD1 CASSLHRGNYGYTF TGTGCCAGCAGTTTACACAGGGGTAACTATGGCTACACCTTC
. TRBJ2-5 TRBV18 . CASQGQAGETQYF TGTGCCTCCCAAGGACAGGCGGGGGAGACCCAGTACTTC
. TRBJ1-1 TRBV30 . CAWSNRVITEAFF TGTGCCTGGAGTAATCGAGTCATCACTGAAGCTTTCTTT
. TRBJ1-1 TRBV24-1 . CATSSQGKTEAFF TGTGCCACCAGTAGCCAGGGTAAGACTGAAGCTTTCTTT